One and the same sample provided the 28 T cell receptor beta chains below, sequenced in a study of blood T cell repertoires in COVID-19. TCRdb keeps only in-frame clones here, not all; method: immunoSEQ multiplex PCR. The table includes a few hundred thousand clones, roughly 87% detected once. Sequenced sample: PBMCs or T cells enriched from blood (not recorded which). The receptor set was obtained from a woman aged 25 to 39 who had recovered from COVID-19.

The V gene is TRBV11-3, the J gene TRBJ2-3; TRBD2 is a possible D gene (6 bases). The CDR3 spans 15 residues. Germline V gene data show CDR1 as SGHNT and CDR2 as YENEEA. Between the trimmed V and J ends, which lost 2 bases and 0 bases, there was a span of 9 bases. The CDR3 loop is CASSLRRGSTDTQYF. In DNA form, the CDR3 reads TGTGCCAGCAGCTTAAGACGGGGGAGCACAGATACGCAGTATTTT.

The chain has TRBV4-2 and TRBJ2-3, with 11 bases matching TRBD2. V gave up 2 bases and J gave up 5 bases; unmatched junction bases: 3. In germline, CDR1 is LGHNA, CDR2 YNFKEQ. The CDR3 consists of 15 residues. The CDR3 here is CASSQPSGGLDTQYF. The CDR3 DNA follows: TGTGCCAGCAGCCAACCTAGCGGGGGGTTAGATACGCAGTATTTT.

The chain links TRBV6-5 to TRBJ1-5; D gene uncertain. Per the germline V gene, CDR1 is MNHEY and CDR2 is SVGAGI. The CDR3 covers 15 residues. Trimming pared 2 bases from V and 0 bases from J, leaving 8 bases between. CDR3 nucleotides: TGTGCCAGCAGTTACCTGGCAGGTAGCAATCAGCCCCAGCATTTT. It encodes CASSYLAGSNQPQHF.

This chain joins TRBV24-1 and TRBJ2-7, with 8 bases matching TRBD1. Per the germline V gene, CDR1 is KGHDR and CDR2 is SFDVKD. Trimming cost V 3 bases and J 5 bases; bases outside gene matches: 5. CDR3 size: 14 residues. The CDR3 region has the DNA TGTGCCACCAGTGATCCGGAGACAGGGGACGAGCAGTACTTC. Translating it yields CATSDPETGDEQYF.

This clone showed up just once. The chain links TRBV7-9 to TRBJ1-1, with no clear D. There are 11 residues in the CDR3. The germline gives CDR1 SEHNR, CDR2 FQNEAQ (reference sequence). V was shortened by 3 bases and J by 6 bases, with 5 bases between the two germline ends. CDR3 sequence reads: CASSLFSEAFF. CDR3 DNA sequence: TGTGCCAGCAGCTTGTTCTCTGAAGCTTTCTTT.

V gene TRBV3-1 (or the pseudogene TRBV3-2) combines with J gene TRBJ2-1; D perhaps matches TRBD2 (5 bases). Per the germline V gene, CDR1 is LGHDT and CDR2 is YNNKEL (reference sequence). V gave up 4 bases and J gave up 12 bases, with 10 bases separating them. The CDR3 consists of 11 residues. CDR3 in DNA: TGTGCCAGCAGCCGAAACCGGGGGCAGTTCTTC. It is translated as CASSRNRGQFF.

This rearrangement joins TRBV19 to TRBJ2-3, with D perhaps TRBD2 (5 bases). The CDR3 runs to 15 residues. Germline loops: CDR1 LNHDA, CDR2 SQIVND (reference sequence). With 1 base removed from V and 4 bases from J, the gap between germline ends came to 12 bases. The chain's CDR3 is CASSIAGRVADTQYF. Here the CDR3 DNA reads TGTGCCAGTAGTATAGCGGGGAGAGTTGCAGATACGCAGTATTTT.

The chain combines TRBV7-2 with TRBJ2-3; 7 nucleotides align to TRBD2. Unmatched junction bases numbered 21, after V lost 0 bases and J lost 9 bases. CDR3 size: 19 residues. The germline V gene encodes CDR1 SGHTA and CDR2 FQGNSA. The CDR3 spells CASSLAGSPGLPDQGTQYF. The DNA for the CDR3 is TGTGCCAGCAGCTTAGCCGGCAGTCCGGGACTACCCGACCAGGGCACGCAGTATTTT.

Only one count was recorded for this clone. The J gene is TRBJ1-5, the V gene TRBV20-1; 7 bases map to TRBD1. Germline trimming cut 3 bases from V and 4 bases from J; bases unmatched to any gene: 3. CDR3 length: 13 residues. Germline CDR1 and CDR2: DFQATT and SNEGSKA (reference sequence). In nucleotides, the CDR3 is TGCAGTGCTAGTACAGGGGTAAATCAGCCCCAGCATTTT. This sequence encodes CSASTGVNQPQHF.

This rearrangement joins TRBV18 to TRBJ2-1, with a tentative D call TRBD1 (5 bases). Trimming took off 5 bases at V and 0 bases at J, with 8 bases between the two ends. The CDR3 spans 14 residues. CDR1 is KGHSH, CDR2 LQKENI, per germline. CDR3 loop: CASSGASSYNEQFF. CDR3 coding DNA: TGTGCCAGCTCAGGGGCGAGCTCCTACAATGAGCAGTTCTTC.

The CDR3 DNA is TGTGCCAGAACAGGGGGATGGTGGGGCTACACCTTC. It codes for CARTGGWWGYTF. The chain recombines TRBV30 with TRBJ1-2; 8 bases agree with TRBD1. Trimming cost V 8 bases and J 8 bases; bases outside gene matches: 10. This CDR3 has 12 residues. Germline loops: CDR1 GTSNPN, CDR2 SVGIG (reference sequence).

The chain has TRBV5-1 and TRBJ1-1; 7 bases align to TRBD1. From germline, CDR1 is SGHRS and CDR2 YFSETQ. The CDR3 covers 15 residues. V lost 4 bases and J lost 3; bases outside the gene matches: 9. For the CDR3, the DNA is TGCGCCAGCAGCCCCCTGGGACAGTGGGACACTGAAGCTTTCTTT. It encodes CASSPLGQWDTEAFF.

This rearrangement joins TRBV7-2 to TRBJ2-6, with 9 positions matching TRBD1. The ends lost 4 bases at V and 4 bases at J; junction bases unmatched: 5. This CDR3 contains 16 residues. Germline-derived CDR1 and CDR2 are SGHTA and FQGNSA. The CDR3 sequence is CASSSGTGFGANVLTF. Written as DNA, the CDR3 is TGTGCCAGCAGCTCCGGGACAGGGTTCGGGGCCAACGTCCTGACTTTC.

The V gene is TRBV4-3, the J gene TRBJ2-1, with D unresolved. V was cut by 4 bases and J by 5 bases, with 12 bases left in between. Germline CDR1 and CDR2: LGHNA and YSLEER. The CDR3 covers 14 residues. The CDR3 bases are TGCGCCAGCAGCCCCCCGAACGGTGACAATGAGCAGTTCTTC. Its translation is CASSPPNGDNEQFF.

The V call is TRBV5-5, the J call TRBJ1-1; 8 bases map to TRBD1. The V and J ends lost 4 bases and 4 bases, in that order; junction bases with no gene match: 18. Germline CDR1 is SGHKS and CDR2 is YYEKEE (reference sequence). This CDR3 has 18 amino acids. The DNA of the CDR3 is TGTGCCAGCAGCCACATAACAGGGGGTAGGCTGCGTGGCACTGAAGCTTTCTTT. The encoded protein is CASSHITGGRLRGTEAFF.

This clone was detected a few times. The CDR3 sequence is CASTGTSEKLFF. The CDR3 coding sequence is TGTGCCAGCACAGGGACAAGCGAAAAACTGTTTTTT. The V gene is TRBV6-4, the J gene TRBJ1-4; weak D call: TRBD1 (6 bases). The V end was cut by 7 bases, the J end by 8 bases, with 11 bases between. Germline V gives CDR1 MRHNA, CDR2 SNTAGT. This CDR3 is 12 amino acids long.

The CDR3 here is CASRRDRGTEAFF. The CDR3 DNA reads TGTGCCAGCAGGCGGGACAGGGGCACTGAAGCTTTCTTT. This rearrangement joins TRBV27 to TRBJ1-1; 10 nucleotides align to TRBD1. CDR3 size: 13 residues. CDR1 is MNHEY and CDR2 is SMNVEV in the germline V gene (reference sequence). With V trimmed by 6 bases and J by 4 bases, 2 bases remained unmatched.

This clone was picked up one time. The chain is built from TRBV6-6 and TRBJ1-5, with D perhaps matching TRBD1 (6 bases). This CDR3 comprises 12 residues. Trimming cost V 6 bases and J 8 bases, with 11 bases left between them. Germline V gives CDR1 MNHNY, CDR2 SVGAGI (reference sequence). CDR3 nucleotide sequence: TGTGCCAGCAGACCTCCAGGGGAGCCCCAGCATTTT. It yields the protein CASRPPGEPQHF.

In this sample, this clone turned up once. The CDR3 sequence is CAWSREFNQPQHF. CDR3 DNA sequence: TGTGCCTGGAGTCGGGAGTTCAATCAGCCCCAGCATTTT. The V call is TRBV30, the J call TRBJ1-5; D is unresolved. The CDR3 has 13 residues. Germline V gene lookup returns CDR1 GTSNPN and CDR2 SVGIG (reference sequence). V dropped 2 bases and J dropped 3 bases, with 8 bases sitting between them. The entire variable domain, with the rest obtained from reference TRBV30 and TRBJ1-5, is as follows: SQTIHQWPATLVQPVGSPLSLECTVEGTSNPNLYWYRQAAGRGLQLLFYSVGIGQISSEVPQNLSASRPQDRQFILSSKKLLLSDSGFYLCAWSREFNQPQHFGDGTRLSIL.

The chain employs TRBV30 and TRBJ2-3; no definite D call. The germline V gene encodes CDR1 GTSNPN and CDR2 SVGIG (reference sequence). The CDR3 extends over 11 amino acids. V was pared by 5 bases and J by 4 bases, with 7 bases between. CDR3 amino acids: CAWESADTQYF. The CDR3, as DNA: TGTGCCTGGGAGAGCGCAGATACGCAGTATTTT.

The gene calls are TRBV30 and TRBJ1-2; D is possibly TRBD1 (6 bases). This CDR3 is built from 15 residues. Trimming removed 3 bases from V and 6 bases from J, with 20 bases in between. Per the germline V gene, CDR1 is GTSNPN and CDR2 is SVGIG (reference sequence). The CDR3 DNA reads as TGTGCCTGGAGCCTACAGGGTGCAGGGATAAATGGCTACACCTTC. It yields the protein CAWSLQGAGINGYTF.

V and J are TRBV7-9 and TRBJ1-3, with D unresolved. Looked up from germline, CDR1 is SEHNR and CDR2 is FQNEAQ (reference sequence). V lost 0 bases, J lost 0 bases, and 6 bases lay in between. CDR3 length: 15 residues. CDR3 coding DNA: TGTGCCAGCAGCTTAGCACAGTACTCTGGAAACACCATATATTTT. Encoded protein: CASSLAQYSGNTIYF.

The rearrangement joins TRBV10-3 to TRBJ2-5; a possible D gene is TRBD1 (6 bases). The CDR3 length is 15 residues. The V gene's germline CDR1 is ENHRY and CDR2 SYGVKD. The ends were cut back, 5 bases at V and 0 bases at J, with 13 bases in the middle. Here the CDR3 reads CAISKNREYQETQYF. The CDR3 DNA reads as TGTGCCATCAGTAAGAACAGGGAGTACCAAGAGACCCAGTACTTC.

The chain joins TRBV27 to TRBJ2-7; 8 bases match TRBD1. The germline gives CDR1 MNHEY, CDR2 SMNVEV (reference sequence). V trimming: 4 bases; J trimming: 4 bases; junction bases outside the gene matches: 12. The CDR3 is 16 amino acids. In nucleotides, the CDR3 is TGTGCCAGCAGTTCAACCGGGACAGGACTAAAGTACGAGCAGTACTTC. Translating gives CASSSTGTGLKYEQYF.

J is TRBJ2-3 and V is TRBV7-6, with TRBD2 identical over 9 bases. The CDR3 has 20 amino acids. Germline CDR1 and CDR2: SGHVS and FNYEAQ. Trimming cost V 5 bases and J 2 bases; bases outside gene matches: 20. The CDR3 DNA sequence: TGTGCCAGCAGCCCTGGGGTGGAAGAGGCTAGCGGGGTCTACACAGATACGCAGTATTTT. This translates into CASSPGVEEASGVYTDTQYF.

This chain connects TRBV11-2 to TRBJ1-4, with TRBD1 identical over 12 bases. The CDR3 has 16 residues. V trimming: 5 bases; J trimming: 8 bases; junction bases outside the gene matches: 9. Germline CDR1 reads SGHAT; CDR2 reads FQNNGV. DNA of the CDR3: TGTGCCAGCAGCCCGGGACAGGGGGCACGATGGGAAAAACTGTTTTTT. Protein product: CASSPGQGARWEKLFF.

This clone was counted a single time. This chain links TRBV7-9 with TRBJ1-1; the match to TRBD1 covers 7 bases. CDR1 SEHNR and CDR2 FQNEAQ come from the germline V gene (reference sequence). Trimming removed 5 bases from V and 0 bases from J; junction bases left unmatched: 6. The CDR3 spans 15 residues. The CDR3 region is CASSTRDSMNTEAFF. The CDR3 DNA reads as TGTGCCAGCAGCACCCGGGACAGCATGAACACTGAAGCTTTCTTT.

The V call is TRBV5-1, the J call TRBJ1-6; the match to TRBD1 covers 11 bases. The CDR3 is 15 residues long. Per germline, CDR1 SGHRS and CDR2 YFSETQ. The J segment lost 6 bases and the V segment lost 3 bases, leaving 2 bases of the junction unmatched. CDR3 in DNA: TGCGCCAGCAGCTGGACAGGGGGCGGTAATTCACCCCTCCACTTT. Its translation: CASSWTGGGNSPLHF.